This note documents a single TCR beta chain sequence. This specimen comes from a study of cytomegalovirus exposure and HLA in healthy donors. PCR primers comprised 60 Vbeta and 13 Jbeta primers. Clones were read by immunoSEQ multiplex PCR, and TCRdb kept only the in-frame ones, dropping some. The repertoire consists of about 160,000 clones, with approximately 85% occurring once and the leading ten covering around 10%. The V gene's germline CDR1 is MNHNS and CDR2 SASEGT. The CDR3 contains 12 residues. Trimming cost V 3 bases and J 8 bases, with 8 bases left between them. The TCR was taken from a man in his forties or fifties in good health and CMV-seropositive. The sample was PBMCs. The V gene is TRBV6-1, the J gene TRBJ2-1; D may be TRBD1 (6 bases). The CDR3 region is CASSDTGYEQFF. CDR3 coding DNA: TGTGCCAGCAGTGACACAGGGTATGAGCAGTTCTTC.